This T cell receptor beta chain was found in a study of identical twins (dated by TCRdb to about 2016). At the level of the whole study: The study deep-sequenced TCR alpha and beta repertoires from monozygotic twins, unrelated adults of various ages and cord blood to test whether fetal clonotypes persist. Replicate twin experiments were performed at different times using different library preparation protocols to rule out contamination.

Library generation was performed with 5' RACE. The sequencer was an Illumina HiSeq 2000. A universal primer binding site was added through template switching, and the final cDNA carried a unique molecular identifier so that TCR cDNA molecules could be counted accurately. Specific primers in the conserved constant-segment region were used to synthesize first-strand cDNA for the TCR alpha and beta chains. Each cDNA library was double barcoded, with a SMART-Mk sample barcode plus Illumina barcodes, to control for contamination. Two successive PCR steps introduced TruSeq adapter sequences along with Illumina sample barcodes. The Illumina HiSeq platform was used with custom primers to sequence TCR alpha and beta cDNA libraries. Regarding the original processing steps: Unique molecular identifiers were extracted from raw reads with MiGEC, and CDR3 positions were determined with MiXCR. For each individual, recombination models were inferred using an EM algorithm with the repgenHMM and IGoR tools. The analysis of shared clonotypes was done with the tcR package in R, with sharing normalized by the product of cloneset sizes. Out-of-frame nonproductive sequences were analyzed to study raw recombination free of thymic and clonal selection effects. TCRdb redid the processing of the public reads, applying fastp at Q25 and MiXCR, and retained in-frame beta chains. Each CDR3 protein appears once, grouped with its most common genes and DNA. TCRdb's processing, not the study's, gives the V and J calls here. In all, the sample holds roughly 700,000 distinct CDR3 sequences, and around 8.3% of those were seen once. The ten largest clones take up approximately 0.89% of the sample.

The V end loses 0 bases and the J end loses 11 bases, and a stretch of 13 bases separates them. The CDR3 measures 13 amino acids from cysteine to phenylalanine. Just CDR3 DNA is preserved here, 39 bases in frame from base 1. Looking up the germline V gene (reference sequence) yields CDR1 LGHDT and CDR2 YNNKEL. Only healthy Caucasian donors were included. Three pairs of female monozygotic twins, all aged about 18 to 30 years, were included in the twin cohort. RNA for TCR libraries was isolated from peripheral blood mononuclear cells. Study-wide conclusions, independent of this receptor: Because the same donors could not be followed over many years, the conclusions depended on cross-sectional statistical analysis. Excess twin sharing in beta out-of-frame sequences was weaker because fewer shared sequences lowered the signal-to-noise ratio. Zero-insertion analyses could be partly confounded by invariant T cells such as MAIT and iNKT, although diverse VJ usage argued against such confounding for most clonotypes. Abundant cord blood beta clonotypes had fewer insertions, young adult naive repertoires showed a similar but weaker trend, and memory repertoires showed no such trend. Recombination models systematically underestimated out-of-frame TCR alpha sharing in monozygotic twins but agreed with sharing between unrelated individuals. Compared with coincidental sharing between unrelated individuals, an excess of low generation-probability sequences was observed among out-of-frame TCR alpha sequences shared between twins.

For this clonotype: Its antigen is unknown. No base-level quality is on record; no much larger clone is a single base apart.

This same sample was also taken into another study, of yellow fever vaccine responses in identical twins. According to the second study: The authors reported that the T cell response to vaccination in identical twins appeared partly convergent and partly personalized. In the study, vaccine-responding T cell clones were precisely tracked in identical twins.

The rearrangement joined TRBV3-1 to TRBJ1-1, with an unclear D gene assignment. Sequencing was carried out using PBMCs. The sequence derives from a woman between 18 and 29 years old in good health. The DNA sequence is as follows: TGTGCCAGCAGCCAAGATCAGGCGAGGAGTGCTTTCTTT. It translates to CASSQDQARSAFF.